The 22 T cell receptor beta chains listed next were all sequenced from one sample in a study of blood T cell repertoires in COVID-19. The table came from immunoSEQ multiplex PCR; TCRdb's copy has only in-frame clones and leaves some out. The table records around 170,000 clones, approximately 80% of them present only once. What was sequenced was PBMCs or T cells enriched from blood (not recorded which). The receptor set was obtained from a man in his fifties or sixties who had been exposed to COVID-19.

This clone was recorded once. V gene TRBV18 combines with J gene TRBJ1-1; a weak D match, TRBD1 (5 bases). The CDR3 runs to 14 residues. The V gene lost 1 base and the J gene lost 5 bases, with 11 bases spanning the gap. CDR1 and CDR2 (germline): KGHSH, LQKENI. The chain's CDR3 is CASSPQGRGTEAFF. The CDR3 nucleotides are TGTGCCAGCTCACCACAGGGTAGGGGTACTGAAGCTTTCTTT.

This chain connects TRBV9 to TRBJ2-1; D might be TRBD1 (6 bases). Germline V gene lookup returns CDR1 SGDLS and CDR2 YYNGEE. V shed 3 bases and J shed 2 bases, with 12 bases lying between them. CDR3 size: 15 residues. CDR3 DNA sequence: TGTGCCAGCAGCGCGGGACAAGGGACCTACAATGAGCAGTTCTTC. It translates to CASSAGQGTYNEQFF.

The CDR3 reads CASDTGANTEAFF. The DNA for the CDR3 is TGTGCCAGCGATACAGGGGCGAACACTGAAGCTTTCTTT. This chain joins TRBV18 and TRBJ1-1, with 7 bases aligning to TRBD1. The germline gives CDR1 KGHSH, CDR2 LQKENI. The CDR3 loop spans 13 amino acids. V dropped 8 bases and J dropped 1; count of bases not matched to a gene: 4.

This chain connects TRBV28 to TRBJ2-5; 14 nucleotides agree with TRBD2. J gave up 3 bases and V 1 base, and 4 bases lay outside the gene matches. The CDR3 is 17 residues long. Germline CDR1 MDHEN, CDR2 SYDVKM. In DNA form, the CDR3 reads TGTGCCAGCAGTTTATTCGCGGGACTAGCGGGAGAAGAGACCCAGTACTTC. Protein product: CASSLFAGLAGEETQYF.

The V gene is TRBV5-4, the J gene TRBJ2-6; maybe TRBD1 (5 bases). V was cut by 4 bases and J by 5 bases, with 19 bases left in between. Germline CDR1 and CDR2: SGHNT and YYREEE (reference sequence). The CDR3 runs to 17 residues. The CDR3 nucleotides read TGTGCCAGCAGCGACATGCTCCAGGGTGTCTGGGCCAACGTCCTGACTTTC. It yields the protein CASSDMLQGVWANVLTF.

DNA for the CDR3: TGTGCCAGCAGCCAAGATATCGGTCGAACAGATACGCAGTATTTT. It codes for CASSQDIGRTDTQYF. The chain recombines TRBV3-1 (or the pseudogene TRBV3-2) with TRBJ2-3; D is ambiguous. Per germline, CDR1 LGHDT and CDR2 YNNKEL (reference sequence). This CDR3 is 15 amino acids long. With 0 bases removed from V and 3 bases from J, the gap between germline ends came to 10 bases.

This clone was observed a few times. The chain uses TRBV7-8 and TRBJ1-2; 8 nucleotides line up with TRBD1. CDR3 length: 14 amino acids. The trim removed 5 bases at V and 7 bases at J, leaving 9 bases unmatched. Germline CDR1 reads SGHVS; CDR2 reads FQNEAQ. In DNA, the CDR3 is TGTGCCAGCAGCCCAATGCAGGGGGCGCTTGGCTACACCTTC. Translating it yields CASSPMQGALGYTF.

V gene TRBV7-2 combines with J gene TRBJ1-2; 9 bases map to TRBD1. In germline, CDR1 is SGHTA, CDR2 FQGNSA. J was trimmed by 7 bases and V by 1 base; bases with no gene match: 10. The CDR3 runs 16 residues. In DNA form, the CDR3 reads TGTGCCAGCAGCTTAGGTCCGGCGGGACAGGGTTCTGGCTACACCTTC. This encodes CASSLGPAGQGSGYTF.

This clone was observed a handful of times. The gene calls are TRBV27 and TRBJ2-4; D is uncertain. V was shortened by 4 bases and J by 0 bases, with 13 bases between the two germline ends. The CDR3 is 16 residues long. Germline CDR1 and CDR2: MNHEY and SMNVEV (reference sequence). The CDR3 here is CASSSLLDLAKNIQYF. In DNA form, the CDR3 reads TGTGCCAGCAGTTCGTTGCTAGACCTAGCCAAAAACATTCAGTACTTC.

The chain carries TRBV20-1 and TRBJ2-5; 12 positions agree with TRBD2. V was clipped by 3 bases and J by 4 bases; unmatched bases: 15. CDR3 size: 18 residues. Per germline, CDR1 DFQATT and CDR2 SNEGSKA (reference sequence). The DNA of the CDR3 is TGCAGTGCTAGTCCCGGGACTAGCGGGTTTCAGGGAGGAGAGACCCAGTACTTC. Translation: CSASPGTSGFQGGETQYF.

This clone was seen once. The rearrangement uses TRBV10-3 and TRBJ2-1; perhaps TRBD1 as D (6 bases). The CDR3 consists of 16 residues. Trimming stripped 3 bases from V and 3 bases from J, with 15 bases between. Germline values: CDR1 ENHRY, CDR2 SYGVKD. CDR3: CAISEADSDSYNEQFF. CDR3 in DNA: TGTGCCATCAGTGAAGCGGACTCGGACAGCTACAATGAGCAGTTCTTC.

The chain joins TRBV27 to TRBJ1-2; TRBD1 matches at 9 bases. The CDR3 length is 14 residues. Germline CDR1 is MNHEY and CDR2 is SMNVEV (reference sequence). Losses at the gene ends were 6 bases for V and 5 bases for J; bases not matched to a gene: 7. The CDR3 nucleotides read TGTGCCAGCAGCCCGGGACAGGGCAGGTATGGCTACACCTTC. Its protein product is CASSPGQGRYGYTF.

The V gene is TRBV5-1, the J gene TRBJ2-7, with D maybe TRBD1 (6 bases). The CDR3 spans 15 residues. V was cut by 4 bases and J by 0 bases, with 14 bases left in between. Germline CDR1 and CDR2: SGHRS and YFSETQ. This CDR3 is CASSEQGMSSYEQYF. CDR3 DNA: TGCGCCAGCAGCGAACAGGGTATGAGCTCCTACGAGCAGTACTTC. Full variable domain (rest looked up from reference TRBV5-1 and TRBJ2-7): KAGVTQTPRYLIKTRGQQVTLSCSPISGHRSVSWYQQTPGQGLQFLFEYFSETQRNKGNFPGRFSGRQFSNSRSEMNVSTLELGDSALYLCASSEQGMSSYEQYFGPGTRLTVT.

The chain links TRBV14 to TRBJ2-6, with D perhaps TRBD1 (6 bases). V was clipped by 4 bases and J by 4 bases, with 14 bases between them. This CDR3 is 16 amino acids long. Germline CDR1 and CDR2: SGHDN and FVKESK. In DNA, the CDR3 is TGTGCCAGCAGCCTGGGGACATCCCCCGGGGCCAACGTCCTGACTTTC. This sequence encodes CASSLGTSPGANVLTF.

This clone was detected a few times. V and J are TRBV30 and TRBJ1-2, with D hard to call. Germline V gene sequence: CDR1 GTSNPN, CDR2 SVGIG (reference sequence). The germline V and J ends were trimmed by 0 bases and 9 bases, with 5 bases remaining between them. The length of the CDR3 is 10 residues. CDR3: CAWSVSSYTF. The CDR3 DNA reads TGTGCCTGGAGTGTAAGCAGCTACACCTTC. Based on the CDR3 plus reference TRBV30 and TRBJ1-2, the full variable domain is SQTIHQWPATLVQPVGSPLSLECTVEGTSNPNLYWYRQAAGRGLQLLFYSVGIGQISSEVPQNLSASRPQDRQFILSSKKLLLSDSGFYLCAWSVSSYTFGSGTRLTVV.

The rearrangement links TRBV19 to TRBJ2-2; possibly TRBD1 for D (6 bases). V was pared by 4 bases and J by 4 bases, with 7 bases between. The CDR3 extends over 13 amino acids. Germline V gene sequence: CDR1 LNHDA, CDR2 SQIVND (reference sequence). CDR3 amino acids: CASSKDSTGELFF. The CDR3 DNA reads TGTGCCAGTAGTAAGGACAGCACCGGGGAGCTGTTTTTT.

This chain uses TRBV2 with TRBJ2-2, with D perhaps TRBD2 (6 bases). Looked up from germline, CDR1 is SNHLY and CDR2 is FYNNEI. The CDR3 sequence is 16 residues long. The germline V and J ends were trimmed by 8 bases and 0 bases, with 16 bases remaining between them. Here the CDR3 reads CASQRRRVANTGELFF. The CDR3 DNA reads TGTGCCAGCCAAAGAAGGAGGGTAGCGAACACCGGGGAGCTGTTTTTT.

J is TRBJ2-7 and V is TRBV9; 8 bases match TRBD2. There are 15 residues in the CDR3. Germline assignment: CDR1 SGDLS and CDR2 YYNGEE. After removal of 0 bases from V and 4 bases from J, the junction contained 6 bases not matched to a gene. The CDR3 region is CASSVGSASGYEQYF. The DNA of the CDR3 is TGTGCCAGCAGCGTAGGGAGTGCTAGCGGGTACGAGCAGTACTTC. Based on the CDR3 plus reference TRBV9 and TRBJ2-7, the full variable domain is DSGVTQTPKHLITATGQRVTLRCSPRSGDLSVYWYQQSLDQGLQFLIQYYNGEERAKGNILERFSAQQFPDLHSELNLSSLELGDSALYFCASSVGSASGYEQYFGPGTRLTVT.

V gene TRBV27 combines with J gene TRBJ1-1; 10 bases line up with TRBD1. Trimming removed 3 bases from V and 4 bases from J; junction bases left unmatched: 2. The CDR3 spans 14 residues. Looked up from germline, CDR1 is MNHEY and CDR2 is SMNVEV (reference sequence). The CDR3 loop is CASSFGTGVTEAFF. CDR3 sequence (DNA): TGTGCCAGCAGTTTTGGGACAGGGGTCACTGAAGCTTTCTTT.

The rearrangement links TRBV5-1 to TRBJ2-3; 9 bases are a match to TRBD2. Germline lookup yields CDR1 SGHRS and CDR2 YFSETQ. The CDR3 is 16 residues long. The J segment lost 3 bases and the V segment lost 2 bases, leaving 7 bases of the junction unmatched. Here the CDR3 reads CASSFYSGSETDTQYF. CDR3 bases: TGCGCCAGCAGCTTCTATAGCGGGAGTGAAACAGATACGCAGTATTTT.

The V gene is TRBV19, the J gene TRBJ1-2; TRBD1 matches 7 bases. The V segment lost 5 bases and the J segment 8 bases; nucleotides outside the gene matches: 14. The CDR3 contains 15 residues. Germline V gene lookup returns CDR1 LNHDA and CDR2 SQIVND (reference sequence). CDR3 DNA sequence: TGTGCCAGTAGTGCAACGACAGGGTCGGGATGGGGCTACACCTTC. Translated: CASSATTGSGWGYTF.

The chain uses TRBV11-3 and TRBJ2-1; D unresolved. Trimming removed 3 bases from V and 0 bases from J, with 9 bases in between. The CDR3 has 15 residues. Germline assignment: CDR1 SGHNT and CDR2 YENEEA. The CDR3 DNA sequence: TGTGCCAGCAGCTTTCGAGCCGACTCCTACAATGAGCAGTTCTTC. Translation: CASSFRADSYNEQFF.